The 25 T cell receptor beta chains given below trace back to one sample, sequenced in a study of blood T cell repertoires in COVID-19. Produced via immunoSEQ multiplex PCR; TCRdb's table is partial and in-frame only. The sample has a few hundred thousand clones; about 88% are singletons. Input material: peripheral blood. The origin of the receptors is a woman aged 40 to 50 who had recovered from COVID-19.

The J gene is TRBJ2-2, the V gene TRBV2, with D possibly TRBD2 on 6 matching bases. The V gene lost 5 bases and the J gene lost 3 bases, with 13 bases spanning the gap. Germline values: CDR1 SNHLY, CDR2 FYNNEI. CDR3 length: 15 residues. The CDR3 region is CASSPGPGDTGELFF. The CDR3 bases are TGTGCCAGCAGTCCGGGCCCGGGGGACACCGGGGAGCTGTTTTTT. Using reference TRBV2 and TRBJ2-2 for the parts outside the CDR3, the full variable domain is EPEVTQTPSHQVTQMGQEVILRCVPISNHLYFYWYRQILGQKVEFLVSFYNNEISEKSEIFDDQFSVERPDGSNFTLKIRSTKLEDSAMYFCASSPGPGDTGELFFGEGSRLTVL.

This chain links TRBV25-1 with TRBJ2-3, with TRBD1 matching 7 bases. The germline V gene encodes CDR1 MGHDK and CDR2 SYGVNS. V lost 5 bases and J lost 2; bases outside the gene matches: 7. There are 15 residues in the CDR3. Written as DNA, the CDR3 is TGTGCCAGCAGTAACCCGGGACAGCCCACAGATACGCAGTATTTT. Translation gives CASSNPGQPTDTQYF.

V is TRBV5-6 and J is TRBJ1-2; D remains ambiguous. CDR3 length equals 12 residues. The germline CDR1 and CDR2 sequences are SGHDT and YYEEEE. Trimming left V 2 bases short and J 2 bases short, with 4 bases between. DNA for the CDR3: TGTGCCAGCAGCTTTAGAAACTATGGCTACACCTTC. Its translation is CASSFRNYGYTF.

This clone turned up a few times. V gene TRBV18 combines with J gene TRBJ2-1, with D hard to call. Trimming pared 3 bases from V and 5 bases from J, leaving 11 bases between. The CDR3 is made up of 14 amino acids. Per germline, CDR1 KGHSH and CDR2 LQKENI. CDR3: CASSPFPQDNEQFF. As DNA, the CDR3 is TGTGCCAGCTCACCCTTCCCGCAGGACAATGAGCAGTTCTTC.

The chain employs TRBV4-3 and TRBJ1-2; D is perhaps TRBD1 (6 bases). V dropped 0 bases and J dropped 5 bases, with 22 bases sitting between them. Germline values: CDR1 LGHNA, CDR2 YSLEER. The length of the CDR3 is 18 residues. The CDR3 reads CASSQDERQVVVPYGYTF. CDR3 DNA sequence: TGCGCCAGCAGCCAAGATGAGCGACAGGTAGTTGTACCATATGGCTACACCTTC.

The chain uses TRBV5-1 and TRBJ2-5, with a weak D call TRBD2 (7 bases). V was cut by 2 bases and J by 3 bases, with 17 bases left in between. This CDR3 contains 16 residues. Germline CDR1 and CDR2: SGHRS and YFSETQ. The CDR3 spells CASSFLEGGGKETQYF. The CDR3 DNA reads as TGCGCCAGCAGCTTCCTAGAGGGAGGGGGAAAAGAGACCCAGTACTTC.

The CDR3 sequence is CASTQAGPGEAFF. CDR3 coding DNA: TGTGCCAGCACCCAGGCAGGGCCCGGTGAAGCTTTCTTT. This rearrangement joins TRBV28 to TRBJ1-1, with D perhaps matching TRBD1 (5 bases). Germline V gene data show CDR1 as MDHEN and CDR2 as SYDVKM. CDR3 size: 13 residues. With 7 bases removed from V and 7 bases from J, the gap between germline ends came to 16 bases.

The V call is TRBV5-1, the J call TRBJ2-7; 9 bases map to TRBD1. The CDR3 contains 13 residues. Germline lookup yields CDR1 SGHRS and CDR2 YFSETQ. V gave up 7 bases and J gave up 3 bases; unmatched junction bases: 5. For the CDR3, the DNA is TGCGCCAGCCATCAGACAGGGGGCTACGAGCAGTACTTC. This sequence encodes CASHQTGGYEQYF.

V is TRBV10-1 and J is TRBJ2-2; possible D gene TRBD1, 6 bases. The CDR3 covers 14 residues. In germline, CDR1 is WNHNN, CDR2 SYGVQD (reference sequence). V was pared by 5 bases and J by 5 bases, with 12 bases between. Written as DNA, the CDR3 is TGCGCCAGCAGTACAGGGATAGGAACCGGGGAGCTGTTTTTT. It is translated as CASSTGIGTGELFF.

A note on this clone: One junction end disagrees with the germline gene, perhaps due to a read error. The rearrangement uses TRBV19 and TRBJ2-4; 13 nucleotides agree with TRBD2. Germline CDR1 and CDR2: LNHDA and SQIVND (reference sequence). The CDR3 contains 14 residues. The CDR3 region is CASSILTTSGRPHF. In DNA form, the CDR3 reads TGTGCCAGTAGTATCCTAACGACTAGCGGGAGGCCGCACTTC.

This rearrangement joins TRBV24-1 to TRBJ2-3, with TRBD2 matching 9 bases. Germline CDR1 is KGHDR and CDR2 is SFDVKD. Germline trimming cut 4 bases from V and 4 bases from J; bases unmatched to any gene: 5. The CDR3 loop spans 15 amino acids. This CDR3 is CATSETSGDSDTQYF. The CDR3, as DNA: TGTGCCACCAGTGAGACTAGCGGTGACTCAGATACGCAGTATTTT.

The chain couples TRBV18 to TRBJ1-6; no reliable D call. Germline V gene sequence: CDR1 KGHSH, CDR2 LQKENI. V lost 1 base and J 4 bases, leaving 11 bases between the germline ends. The CDR3 is 16 residues long. DNA for the CDR3: TGTGCCAGCTCACCACGTTCCGGGGAGTATAATTCACCCCTCCACTTT. The encoded protein is CASSPRSGEYNSPLHF.

The V gene is TRBV5-1, the J gene TRBJ1-1; 7 nucleotides align to TRBD1. Per the germline V gene, CDR1 is SGHRS and CDR2 is YFSETQ. The CDR3 runs to 16 residues. J gave up 0 bases and V 6 bases, and 11 bases lay outside the gene matches. In DNA, the CDR3 is TGCGCCAGCAAACAGGGGCCGAGCACCATGAACACTGAAGCTTTCTTT. Translating gives CASKQGPSTMNTEAFF. Full variable domain (missing parts from reference TRBV5-1 and TRBJ1-1): KAGVTQTPRYLIKTRGQQVTLSCSPISGHRSVSWYQQTPGQGLQFLFEYFSETQRNKGNFPGRFSGRQFSNSRSEMNVSTLELGDSALYLCASKQGPSTMNTEAFFGQGTRLTVV.

This clone has only one observation. The rearrangement joins TRBV27 to TRBJ1-1; 9 bases agree with TRBD1. V shed 6 bases, J shed 1 base, and the junction held 9 bases outside the gene matches. Germline V gene data show CDR1 as MNHEY and CDR2 as SMNVEV (reference sequence). The length of the CDR3 is 16 residues. CDR3 sequence: CASRTYGTGRNTEAFF. For the CDR3, the DNA is TGTGCCAGCAGGACCTATGGGACAGGGCGGAACACTGAAGCTTTCTTT.

This clone was recorded only once. The chain employs TRBV15 and TRBJ2-1; 8 bases align to TRBD2. Germline CDR1 LNHNV, CDR2 YYDKDF (reference sequence). Trimming removed 4 bases from V and 10 bases from J; junction bases left unmatched: 9. This CDR3 has 14 amino acids. CDR3 residues: CATSTPGTRSEQFF. The DNA of the CDR3 is TGTGCCACCAGCACACCCGGGACTAGGTCCGAGCAGTTCTTC.

The genes are TRBV6-6 and TRBJ1-3, with 8 bases aligning to TRBD1. The CDR3 contains 14 residues. Unmatched junction bases numbered 5, after V lost 6 bases and J lost 4 bases. Germline CDR1 reads MNHNY; CDR2 reads SVGAGI (reference sequence). CDR3 DNA: TGTGCCAGCAGCGAAGGGACAGGAGGAAACACCATATATTTT. Protein: CASSEGTGGNTIYF.

This sequence joins TRBV6-4 and TRBJ2-2, with D possibly matching TRBD1 (5 bases). Trimming removed 6 bases at V and 1 base at J, with 6 bases between. The CDR3 is 13 residues long. Looked up from germline, CDR1 is MRHNA and CDR2 is SNTAGT. CDR3 nucleotide sequence: TGTGCCAGCAGCAGGGAGAACACCGGGGAGCTGTTTTTT. Translated, it gives CASSRENTGELFF.

The chain carries TRBV13 and TRBJ2-1; TRBD2 matches at 7 bases. The length of the CDR3 is 14 residues. V shed 6 bases and J 7 bases; nucleotides not matched to a gene: 9. Germline V gene sequence: CDR1 PRHDT, CDR2 FYEKMQ (reference sequence). The CDR3 loop is CASRPDGGENEQFF. In DNA, the CDR3 is TGTGCCAGCAGACCCGATGGGGGGGAAAATGAGCAGTTCTTC.

The chain carries TRBV2 and TRBJ2-3, with D unresolved. CDR3 size: 12 residues. From germline, CDR1 is SNHLY and CDR2 FYNNEI. V was clipped by 10 bases and J by 8 bases, with 16 bases between them. Written as DNA, the CDR3 is TGTGCCATCACCTCGGCTGCGGTTACGCAGTATTTT. Translated: CAITSAAVTQYF.

J is TRBJ2-3 and V is TRBV30; D is uncertain. The germline CDR1 and CDR2 sequences are GTSNPN and SVGIG (reference sequence). The CDR3 is made up of 13 amino acids. V dropped 5 bases and J dropped 1 base, with 10 bases sitting between them. CDR3 sequence: CAWVSLGTDTQYF. For the CDR3, the DNA is TGTGCCTGGGTATCCCTAGGCACAGATACGCAGTATTTT.

V and J are TRBV7-2 and TRBJ1-4; D gene uncertain. Germline CDR1 reads SGHTA; CDR2 reads FQGNSA. The CDR3 covers 14 residues. V lost 1 base and J 4 bases, leaving 7 bases between the germline ends. This CDR3 is CASSLGFSNEKLFF. In DNA form, the CDR3 reads TGTGCCAGCAGCTTAGGGTTTAGTAATGAAAAACTGTTTTTT.

The gene calls are TRBV19 and TRBJ2-1; TRBD1 matches at 9 bases. Unmatched junction bases numbered 12, after V lost 7 bases and J lost 8 bases. The length of the CDR3 is 15 residues. Germline V CDR1 and CDR2: LNHDA, SQIVND (reference sequence). The CDR3 DNA is TGTGCCAGTACGGCTCAAGACAGGGGGGCCTATGAGCAGTTCTTC. Its protein product is CASTAQDRGAYEQFF.

The chain is built from TRBV3-1 (or the pseudogene TRBV3-2) and TRBJ2-5; maybe TRBD2 (7 bases). The CDR3 runs to 14 residues. V was trimmed by 8 bases and J by 4 bases, leaving 17 bases between them. Germline V gives CDR1 LGHDT, CDR2 YNNKEL (reference sequence). CDR3 coding DNA: TGTGCCAGCCGAGGGGGGGCGGTTTTAGAGACCCAGTACTTC. As protein: CASRGGAVLETQYF.

This clone was found a few times. The gene calls are TRBV7-9 and TRBJ1-6; 7 bases are shared with TRBD1. This CDR3 region has 13 residues. CDR1 and CDR2 from the germline V gene are SEHNR and FQNEAQ (reference sequence). V gave up 5 bases and J gave up 7 bases; unmatched junction bases: 2. DNA for the CDR3: TGTGCCAGCAGCGGACAGGTCAATTCACCCCTCCACTTT. This translates into CASSGQVNSPLHF.

V and J are TRBV28 and TRBJ2-5; possibly TRBD2 for D (5 bases). This CDR3 spans 15 amino acids. Looked up from germline, CDR1 is MDHEN and CDR2 is SYDVKM. V was shortened by 4 bases and J by 2 bases, with 14 bases between the two germline ends. CDR3 in amino acids: CASSSGLPGQETQYF. As DNA, the CDR3 is TGTGCCAGCAGTTCCGGACTCCCGGGGCAAGAGACCCAGTACTTC.